This record concerns one TCR beta chain sequence. Generated by immunoSEQ multiplex PCR, the TCRdb table keeps only in-frame clones and is missing some. Here the sample spans about 350,000 clones, approximately 89% being singletons. These data are taken from a study of blood T cell repertoires in COVID-19. V shed 4 bases and J shed 10 bases, with 8 bases lying between them. The CDR3 length is 11 residues. Germline V gene lookup returns CDR1 SEHNR and CDR2 FQNEAQ (reference sequence). Sequenced sample: peripheral blood. The chain is built from TRBV7-9 and TRBJ2-1; D is unclear. The sequence came from a woman aged 60-70 years with COVID-19, enrolled during active disease. The DNA of the CDR3 is TGTGCCAGCAGCTCTGTTTTGGAGCAGTTCTTC. The encoded protein is CASSSVLEQFF.